This T cell receptor (beta chain) was found in a study of regulatory T cells in long-lasting Graves disease. Study-wide points: Persistent patients had more shared public clonotypes (roughly 2,700) than new patients (approximately 920).

The time point is: newly diagnosed GD, antithyroid drugs for less than 3 months. With RNA extracted from PBMCs as input, the TCR library was made. With regard to this clonotype: What it binds is not known.

According to the study, TCR beta libraries were built with iRepertoire HTBI primers and CDR3-region Arm-PCR. TCRdb used MiXCR to reprocess the multiplex PCR reads, holding one entry per CDR3 protein. The repertoire consists of 400,000 to 500,000 distinct CDR3 sequences, with 14% occurring once and the leading ten covering about a sixth. Trimming removed 0 bases at V and 9 bases at J, with 15 bases between. Germline V gene lookup returns CDR1 GTSNPN and CDR2 SVGIG (reference sequence). The CDR3 consists of 15 residues. The same data also contributed to another study, on T cells in Graves' hyperthyroidism and ophthalmopathy.

This clonotype was sampled from a woman between 45 and 65 years old with Graves disease. The sequenced sample was peripheral blood mononuclear cells (PBMCs), obtained at new diagnosis, from a patient treated with antithyroid drugs. The chain combines TRBV30 with TRBJ1-6; unclear D gene. This chain's CDR3 is CAWSVREGYRSPLHF. The CDR3 coding sequence is TGTGCCTGGAGTGTACGGGAGGGATACCGTTCACCCCTCCACTTT.